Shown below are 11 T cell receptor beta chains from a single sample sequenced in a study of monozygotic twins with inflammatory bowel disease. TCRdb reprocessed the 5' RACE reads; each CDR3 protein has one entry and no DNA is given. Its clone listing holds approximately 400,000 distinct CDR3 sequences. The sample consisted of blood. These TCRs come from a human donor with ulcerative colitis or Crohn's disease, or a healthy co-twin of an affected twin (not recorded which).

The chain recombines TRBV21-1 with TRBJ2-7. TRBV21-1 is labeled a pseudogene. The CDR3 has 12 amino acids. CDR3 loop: CASSCQDEKQYF.

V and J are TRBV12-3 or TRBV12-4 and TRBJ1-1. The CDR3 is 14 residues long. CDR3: CASSSILANTEAFF.

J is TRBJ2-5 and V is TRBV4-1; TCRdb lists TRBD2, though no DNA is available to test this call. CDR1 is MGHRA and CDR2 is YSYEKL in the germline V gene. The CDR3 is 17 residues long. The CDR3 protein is CASSQDQGGGPQETQYF.

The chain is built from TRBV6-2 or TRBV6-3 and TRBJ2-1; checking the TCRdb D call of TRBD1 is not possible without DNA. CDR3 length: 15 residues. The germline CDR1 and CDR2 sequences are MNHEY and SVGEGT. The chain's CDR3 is CASSLWQGAYNEQFF.

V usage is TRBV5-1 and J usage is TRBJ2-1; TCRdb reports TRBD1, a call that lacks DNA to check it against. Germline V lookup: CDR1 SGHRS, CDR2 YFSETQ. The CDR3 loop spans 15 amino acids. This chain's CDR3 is CASSFLAVRGNEQFF.

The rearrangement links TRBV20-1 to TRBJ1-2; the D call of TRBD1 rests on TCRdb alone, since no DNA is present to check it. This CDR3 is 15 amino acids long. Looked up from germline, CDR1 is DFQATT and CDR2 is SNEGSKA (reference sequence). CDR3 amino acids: CSATTGTGLNYGYTF.

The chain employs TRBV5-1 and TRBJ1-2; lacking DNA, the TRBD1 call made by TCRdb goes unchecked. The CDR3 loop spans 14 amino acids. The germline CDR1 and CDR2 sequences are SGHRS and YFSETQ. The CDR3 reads CASSGTTPGQANHF.

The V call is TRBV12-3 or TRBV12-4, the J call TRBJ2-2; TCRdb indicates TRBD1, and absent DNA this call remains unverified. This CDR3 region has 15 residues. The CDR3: CASSHDRGGTGELFF.

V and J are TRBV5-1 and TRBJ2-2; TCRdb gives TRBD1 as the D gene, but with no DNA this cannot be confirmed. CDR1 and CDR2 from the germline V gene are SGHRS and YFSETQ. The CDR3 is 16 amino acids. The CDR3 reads CASSERTGQGTGELFF.

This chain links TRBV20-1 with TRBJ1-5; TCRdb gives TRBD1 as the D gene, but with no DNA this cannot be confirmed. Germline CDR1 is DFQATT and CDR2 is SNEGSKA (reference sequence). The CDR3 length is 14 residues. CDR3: CSARAQGRSQPQHF.

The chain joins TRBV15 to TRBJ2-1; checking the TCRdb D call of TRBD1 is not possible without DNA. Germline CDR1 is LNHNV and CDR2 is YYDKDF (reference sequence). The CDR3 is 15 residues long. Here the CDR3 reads CATTLRGQGINEQFF. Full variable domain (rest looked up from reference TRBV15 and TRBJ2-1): DAMVIQNPRYQVTQFGKPVTLSCSQTLNHNVMYWYQQKSSQAPKLLFHYYDKDFNNEADTPDNFQSRRPNTSFCFLDIRSPGLGDTAMYLCATTLRGQGINEQFFGPGTRLTVL.